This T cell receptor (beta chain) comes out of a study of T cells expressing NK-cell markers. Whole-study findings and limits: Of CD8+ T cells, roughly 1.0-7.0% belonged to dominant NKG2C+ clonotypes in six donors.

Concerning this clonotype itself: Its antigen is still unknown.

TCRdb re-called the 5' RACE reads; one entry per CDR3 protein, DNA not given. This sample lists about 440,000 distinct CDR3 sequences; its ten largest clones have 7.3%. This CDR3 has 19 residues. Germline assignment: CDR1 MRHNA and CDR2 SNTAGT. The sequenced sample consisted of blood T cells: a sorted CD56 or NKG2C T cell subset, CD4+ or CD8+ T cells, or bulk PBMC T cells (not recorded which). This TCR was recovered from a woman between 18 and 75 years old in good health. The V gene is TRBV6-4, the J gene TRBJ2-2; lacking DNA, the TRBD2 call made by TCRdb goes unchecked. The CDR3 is CASGRWPITSALRSGELFF.